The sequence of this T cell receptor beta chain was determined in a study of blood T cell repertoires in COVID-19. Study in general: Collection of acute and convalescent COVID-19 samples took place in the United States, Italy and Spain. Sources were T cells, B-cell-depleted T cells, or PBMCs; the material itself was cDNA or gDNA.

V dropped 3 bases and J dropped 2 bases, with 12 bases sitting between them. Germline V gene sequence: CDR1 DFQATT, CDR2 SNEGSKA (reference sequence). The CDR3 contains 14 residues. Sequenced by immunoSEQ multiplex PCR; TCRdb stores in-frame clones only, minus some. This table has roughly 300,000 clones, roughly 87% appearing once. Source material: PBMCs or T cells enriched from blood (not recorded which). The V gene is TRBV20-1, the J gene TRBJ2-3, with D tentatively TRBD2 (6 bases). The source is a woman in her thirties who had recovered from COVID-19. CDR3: CSASGSGSTDTQYF. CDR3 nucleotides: TGCAGTGCTAGTGGAAGCGGGTCCACAGATACGCAGTATTTT.